This TCR beta chain emerged from a study of metastatic and nonmetastatic thyroid tumors. Whole-study context: Malignant thyroid and benign thyroid patients provided blood and tumor or nodule tissue whose repertoires were compared. Broader study findings: Significantly higher TCR beta diversity was reportedly seen in malignant thyroid tumors than benign nodules, in blood and tumor.

How the authors handled the data: For papillary thyroid cancer, a distant-metastasis classifier was constructed from CDR3 differences observed across clinicopathological groups. Via MiXCR, TCRdb re-called the PCR reads. These V and J calls are TCRdb output, not the study's own analysis. The data contain tens of thousands of clones, approximately 15% of them singletons. V lost 2 bases, J lost 0 bases, and 10 bases lay in between. This CDR3 has 16 residues. CDR1 is MNHEY, CDR2 SVGAGI, per germline. No patient received treatment before thyroid surgery. By frequency in the sample, this clone is medium-sized. Its antigen is still unknown.

This clonotype was obtained from a female donor with papillary thyroid cancer or a benign thyroid nodule (not recorded which). Some clones in this sample may be carry-over from other donors' samples. Sequenced input: blood. The chain links TRBV6-5 to TRBJ2-2; D ambiguous. CDR3: CASSYQVGSNTGELFF. The CDR3 DNA sequence: TGTGCCAGCAGTTACCAAGTAGGGTCGAACACCGGGGAGCTGTTTTTT.